This T cell receptor (beta chain) was identified in a study of PD-1 blockade in classical Hodgkin lymphoma. With regard to this clone: What it binds is not known.

Time point noted: cycle 4 day 1 (C4D1), after 6 weeks of nivolumab. Brentuximab vedotin exposure varied, and every patient relapsed after autologous stem cell transplantation. V lost 0 bases and J 2 bases, leaving 11 bases between the germline ends. CDR1 and CDR2 (germline): SGDLS, YYNGEE. The CDR3 is 15 amino acids. Regarding the study as a whole: Prior to therapy, complete responders displayed diversity much like that of newly diagnosed patients.

The data were produced by immunoSEQ multiplex PCR, yet TCRdb's version contains in-frame clones alone and is incomplete. The repertoire includes around 50,000 clones, roughly 80% of them detected once, and 10% to 15% sits in the top ten. This TCR was sampled from a human donor with classical Hodgkin lymphoma. This material consisted of peripheral blood mononuclear cells (PBMCs), taken before the fourth cycle of nivolumab. The chain carries TRBV9 and TRBJ2-5; weak D call: TRBD2 (6 bases). CDR3 sequence: CASSVDWDSQETQYF. The CDR3 DNA is TGTGCCAGCAGCGTAGATTGGGACTCTCAAGAGACCCAGTACTTC. Supplemented by reference TRBV9 and TRBJ2-5, the full variable domain reads DSGVTQTPKHLITATGQRVTLRCSPRSGDLSVYWYQQSLDQGLQFLIQYYNGEERAKGNILERFSAQQFPDLHSELNLSSLELGDSALYFCASSVDWDSQETQYFGPGTRLLVL.